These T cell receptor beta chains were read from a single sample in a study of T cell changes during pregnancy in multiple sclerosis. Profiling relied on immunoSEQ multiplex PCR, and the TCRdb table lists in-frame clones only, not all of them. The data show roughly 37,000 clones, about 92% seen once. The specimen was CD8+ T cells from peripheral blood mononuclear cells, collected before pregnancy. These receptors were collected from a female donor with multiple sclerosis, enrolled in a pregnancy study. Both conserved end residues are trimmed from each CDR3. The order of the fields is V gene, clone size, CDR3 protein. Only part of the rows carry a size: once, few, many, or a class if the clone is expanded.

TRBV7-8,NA,ASSRPADSHSYEQY
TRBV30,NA,AWRASESSYEQY
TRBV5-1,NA,ASSLVAGGVYEQY
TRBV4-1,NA,ASSPWTGEWPQH
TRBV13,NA,ASRLGGDYGGYT
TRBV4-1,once,ASSPVRNQPQH
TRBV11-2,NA,ASSLGPGKRTQY
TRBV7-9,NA,ASKTTGKYTEAF
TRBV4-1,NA,ASSPPGRTQY
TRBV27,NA,ASANSMVAEAF
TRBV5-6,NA,ASSLGASNYGYT